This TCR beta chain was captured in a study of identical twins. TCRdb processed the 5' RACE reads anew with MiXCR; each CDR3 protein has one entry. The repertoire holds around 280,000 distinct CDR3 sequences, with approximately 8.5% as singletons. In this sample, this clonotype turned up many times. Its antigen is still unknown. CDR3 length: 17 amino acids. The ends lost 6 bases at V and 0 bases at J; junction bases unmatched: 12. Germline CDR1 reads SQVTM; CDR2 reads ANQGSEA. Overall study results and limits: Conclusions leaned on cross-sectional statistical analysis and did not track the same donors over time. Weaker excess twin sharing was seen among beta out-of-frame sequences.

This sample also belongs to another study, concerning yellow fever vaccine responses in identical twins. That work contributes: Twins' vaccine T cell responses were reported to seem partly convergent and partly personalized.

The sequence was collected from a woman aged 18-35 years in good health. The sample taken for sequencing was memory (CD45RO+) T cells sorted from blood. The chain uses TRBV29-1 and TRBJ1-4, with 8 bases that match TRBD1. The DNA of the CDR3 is TGCAGCGTGGCGGACAGGGAAACGATTACAACTAATGAAAAACTGTTTTTT. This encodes CSVADRETITTNEKLFF.